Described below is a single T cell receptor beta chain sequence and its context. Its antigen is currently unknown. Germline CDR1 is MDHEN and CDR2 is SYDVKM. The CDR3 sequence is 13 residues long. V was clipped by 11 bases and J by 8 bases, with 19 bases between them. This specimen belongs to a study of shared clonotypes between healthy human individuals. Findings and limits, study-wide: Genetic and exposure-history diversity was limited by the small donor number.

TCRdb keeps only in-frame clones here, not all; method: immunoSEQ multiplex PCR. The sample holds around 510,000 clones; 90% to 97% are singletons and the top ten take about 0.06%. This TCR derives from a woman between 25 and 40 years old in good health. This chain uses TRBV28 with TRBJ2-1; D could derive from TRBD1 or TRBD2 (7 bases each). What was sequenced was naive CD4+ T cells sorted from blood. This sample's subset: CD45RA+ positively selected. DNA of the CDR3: TGTGCCGCTCAGGGGGGGGCTCAGGATGAGCAGTTCTTC. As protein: CAAQGGAQDEQFF.